This is a list of T cell receptor beta chains from one sample in a study of cytomegalovirus exposure and HLA in healthy donors. The assay was immunoSEQ multiplex PCR, and TCRdb's table has in-frame clones only and misses some. The sample lists about 79,000 clones; 67% were seen once. Sequences were obtained from PBMCs. The receptor source for this set is a woman aged 45 to 65 in good health and CMV-seropositive. Each CDR3 is given with its conserved first and last residue. Fields, in order: D gene, V gene, J gene, clone size, CDR3 DNA, CDR3 protein. A D gene is named only where the DNA matches it firmly. Size tells how often a clone was seen (once, few, many) or the class of an expanded clone, and some rows leave it out.

-	TRBV29-1	TRBJ1-1	-	TGCAGCGCCAATTCCAGGGGAATGCGGAACACTGAAGCTTTCTTT	CSANSRGMRNTEAFF
TRBD1	TRBV29-1	TRBJ1-1	-	TGCAGCGCTAGACTCGGGACAGCCATGAACACTGAAGCTTTCTTT	CSARLGTAMNTEAFF
-	TRBV6-6	TRBJ1-2	once	TGTGCCAGCACGGGACACAAAGCTAACTATGGCTACACCTTC	CASTGHKANYGYTF
TRBD1	TRBV19	TRBJ1-2	-	TGTGCCAGTAGTATGGCAGGGGGACCGTATGGCTACACCTTC	CASSMAGGPYGYTF
-	TRBV11-3	TRBJ2-3	-	TGTGCCAGCAGCTTAGGGCAAGATACGCAGTATTTT	CASSLGQDTQYF
-	TRBV6-1	TRBJ2-5	-	TGTGCCAGCAGTGAACATGGACAGCAAGAGACCCAGTACTTC	CASSEHGQQETQYF
-	TRBV9	TRBJ1-1	-	TGTGCCAGCAGCCCAACCATCAGTCAGAACACTGAAGCTTTCTTT	CASSPTISQNTEAFF
-	TRBV27	TRBJ2-5	once	TGTGCCAGCATCCTAAGGGAACGGGGGCAAGAGACCCAGTACTTC	CASILRERGQETQYF
-	TRBV7-9	TRBJ1-5	-	TGTGCCAGCAGCCAGCAGGGGAATCAGCCCCAGCATTTT	CASSQQGNQPQHF
-	TRBV27	TRBJ1-6	-	TGTGCCAGCAGTTTATCCGCAGGGCACGGCTCCTATAATTCACCCCTCCACTTT	CASSLSAGHGSYNSPLHF
-	TRBV10-1	TRBJ1-4	-	TGCGCCAGCAGGGAAAATAGGACAGCGAGAGGGACCGATAATGAAAAACTGTTTTTT	CASRENRTARGTDNEKLFF
-	TRBV6-5	TRBJ2-7	-	TGTGCCAGCAGTTCGGGGAGCGAGCAGTACTTC	CASSSGSEQYF
-	TRBV2	TRBJ2-5	-	TGTGCCAGCAGTGCTGACTACACCCCGTACTTC	CASSADYTPYF
-	TRBV7-2	TRBJ1-2	-	TGTGCCAGCAGCTTAGCGTCGACGGGGAACTATGGCTACACCTTC	CASSLASTGNYGYTF
TRBD1	TRBV19	TRBJ2-1	-	TGTGCCAGTTCAGGGGGCTCCTACAATGAGCAGTTCTTC	CASSGGSYNEQFF
-	TRBV18	TRBJ1-1	-	TGTGCCAGCTCACCACCGGTCGGGACTGAAGCTTTCTTT	CASSPPVGTEAFF
TRBD1	TRBV5-6	TRBJ1-2	-	TGTGCCAGCAGCTTTGGCCAGGGGGCGTTTGGCTACACCTTC	CASSFGQGAFGYTF
-	TRBV28	TRBJ2-3	-	TGTGCCAGCAGTTTTCTTTCCGGGGATGGGGTCACAGATACGCAGTATTTT	CASSFLSGDGVTDTQYF
-	TRBV6-1	TRBJ2-2	-	TGTGCCAGCAGCCGGTTGCCCGGGGAGCTGTTTTTT	CASSRLPGELFF
-	TRBV5-1	TRBJ1-5	-	TGCGCCAGCAGCCCGGCCCTGGAGTATCAGCCCCAGCATTTT	CASSPALEYQPQHF
-	TRBV7-3	TRBJ2-3	-	TGTGCCAGCAGCTTAATCGGCACAGATACGCAGTATTTT	CASSLIGTDTQYF
-	TRBV10-2	TRBJ2-3	-	TGCGCCAGCAGTGGAACTAACACAGATACGCAGTATTTT	CASSGTNTDTQYF
TRBD1	TRBV30	TRBJ1-4	-	TGTGCCTGGACCCTAATGACAGGGGGGGAAAAACTGTTTTTT	CAWTLMTGGEKLFF
TRBD2	TRBV15	TRBJ2-7	few	TGTGCCACCAGCAGAGGGGGCCTGGGACTAGCGGTTCACTACGAGCAGTACTTC	CATSRGGLGLAVHYEQYF
-	TRBV4-1	TRBJ2-1	few	TGCGCCAGCAGCCAGGTCAGACTAGTCCATTCCTACAATGAGCAGTTCTTC	CASSQVRLVHSYNEQFF
-	TRBV12-5	TRBJ2-2	few	TGTGCTAGTGGTTTGGGGAGACAGGCGTACACCGGGGAGCTGTTTTTT	CASGLGRQAYTGELFF
-	TRBV29-1	TRBJ1-2	-	TGCAGCGTAGTAAGTGCTCGGGATAACTATGGCTACACCTTC	CSVVSARDNYGYTF
-	TRBV4-1	TRBJ2-5	-	TGCGCCAGCAGCCAAGGGCCCAACAGGTTAGAGACCCAGTACTTC	CASSQGPNRLETQYF
-	TRBV7-8	TRBJ1-1	few	TGTGCCAGCAGCGGACAGCTGAACACTGAAGCTTTCTTT	CASSGQLNTEAFF
-	TRBV27	TRBJ1-1	few	TGTGCCAGCAGACCACTCATCGGCACTGAAGCTTTCTTT	CASRPLIGTEAFF
TRBD2	TRBV5-1	TRBJ2-7	-	TGCGCCAGCAGCTTCCTAGCGGGAGCCTACGAGCAGTACTTC	CASSFLAGAYEQYF
TRBD2	TRBV27	TRBJ2-7	-	TGTGCCAGCAAACTAGCGGGGGGGTTCTCCTACGAGCAGTACTTC	CASKLAGGFSYEQYF
-	TRBV19	TRBJ2-5	-	TGTGCCAGTAGTATGCGTGAAGAGACCCAGTACTTC	CASSMREETQYF
-	TRBV27	TRBJ2-5	-	TGTGCCAGCAGTTTCTTGGAGAGAGAGACCCAGTACTTC	CASSFLERETQYF
-	TRBV27	TRBJ1-2	-	TGTGCCAGCAGTTTATCGTCCAGGGCGGTTAACTATGGCTACACCTTC	CASSLSSRAVNYGYTF
-	TRBV5-1	TRBJ2-7	few	TGCGCCAGCAGCTTTGGCGGAGGCCTCAGCTCCTACGAGCAGTACTTC	CASSFGGGLSSYEQYF
-	TRBV15	TRBJ2-7	-	TGTGCCACCAGCAGAGATGCGGGGTACGAGCAGTACTTC	CATSRDAGYEQYF
-	TRBV16	TRBJ1-1	-	TGTGCCAGCAGCCAATTTTCAATTGAAGCTTTCTTT	CASSQFSIEAFF
TRBD2	TRBV19	TRBJ2-5	-	TGTGCCAGTAGGCCACCGGGACTAGCAGGCGAGACCCAGTACTTC	CASRPPGLAGETQYF
-	TRBV6-1	TRBJ2-6	-	TGTGCCAGCAGTGAAGTTGGCATAAACTCTGGGGCCAACGTCCTGACTTTC	CASSEVGINSGANVLTF
TRBD2	TRBV9	TRBJ2-5	-	TGTGCCAGCAGCGAGGGTGGTAGCGGGGGGCGGTTTGTGACCCAGCACTTC	CASSEGGSGGRFVTQHF
TRBD1	TRBV5-6	TRBJ2-7	-	TGTGCCAGCAGCAGTGACAGGGGTTTCGGGTACGAGCAGTACTTC	CASSSDRGFGYEQYF
-	TRBV5-6	TRBJ2-5	-	TGTGCCAGGGGACATTACCAAGAGACCCAGTACTTC	CARGHYQETQYF